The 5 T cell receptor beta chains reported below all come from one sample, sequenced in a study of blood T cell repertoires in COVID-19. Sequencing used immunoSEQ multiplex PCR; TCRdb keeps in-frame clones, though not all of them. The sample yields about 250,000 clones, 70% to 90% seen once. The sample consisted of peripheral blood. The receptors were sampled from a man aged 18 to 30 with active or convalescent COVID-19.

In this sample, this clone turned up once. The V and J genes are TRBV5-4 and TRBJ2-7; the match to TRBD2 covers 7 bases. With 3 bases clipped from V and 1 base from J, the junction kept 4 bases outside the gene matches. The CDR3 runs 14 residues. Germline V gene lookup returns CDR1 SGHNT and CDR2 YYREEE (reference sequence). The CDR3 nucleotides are TGTGCCAGCAGCTCCCGGGGGGAGTCCTACGAGCAGTACTTC. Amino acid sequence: CASSSRGESYEQYF.

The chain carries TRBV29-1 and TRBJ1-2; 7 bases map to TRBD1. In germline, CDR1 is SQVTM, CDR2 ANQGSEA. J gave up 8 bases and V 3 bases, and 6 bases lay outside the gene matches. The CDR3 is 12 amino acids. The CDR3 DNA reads TGCAGCGTTGACTATTACAGGGGCGGCTACACCTTC. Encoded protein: CSVDYYRGGYTF.

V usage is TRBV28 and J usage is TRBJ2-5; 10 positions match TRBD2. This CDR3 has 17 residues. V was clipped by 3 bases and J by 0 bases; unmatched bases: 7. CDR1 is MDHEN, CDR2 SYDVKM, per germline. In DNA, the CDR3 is TGTGCCAGCAGTTTGGGTACTAGCGGGAATTACCAAGAGACCCAGTACTTC. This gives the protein CASSLGTSGNYQETQYF.

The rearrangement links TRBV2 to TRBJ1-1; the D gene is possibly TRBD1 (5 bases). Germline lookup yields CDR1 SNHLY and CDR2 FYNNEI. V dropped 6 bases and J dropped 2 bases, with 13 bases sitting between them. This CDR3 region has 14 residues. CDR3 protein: CASRITTDNTEAFF. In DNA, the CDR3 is TGTGCCAGCAGAATTACGACAGATAACACTGAAGCTTTCTTT. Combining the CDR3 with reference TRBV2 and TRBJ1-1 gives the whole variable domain EPEVTQTPSHQVTQMGQEVILRCVPISNHLYFYWYRQILGQKVEFLVSFYNNEISEKSEIFDDQFSVERPDGSNFTLKIRSTKLEDSAMYFCASRITTDNTEAFFGQGTRLTVV.

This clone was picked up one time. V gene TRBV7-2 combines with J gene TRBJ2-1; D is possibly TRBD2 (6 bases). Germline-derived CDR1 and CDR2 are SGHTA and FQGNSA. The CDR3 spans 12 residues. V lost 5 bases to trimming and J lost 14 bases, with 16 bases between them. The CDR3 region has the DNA TGTGCCAGCAGCCAAGATGCTAGCGCGGAGTTCTTC. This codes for CASSQDASAEFF.